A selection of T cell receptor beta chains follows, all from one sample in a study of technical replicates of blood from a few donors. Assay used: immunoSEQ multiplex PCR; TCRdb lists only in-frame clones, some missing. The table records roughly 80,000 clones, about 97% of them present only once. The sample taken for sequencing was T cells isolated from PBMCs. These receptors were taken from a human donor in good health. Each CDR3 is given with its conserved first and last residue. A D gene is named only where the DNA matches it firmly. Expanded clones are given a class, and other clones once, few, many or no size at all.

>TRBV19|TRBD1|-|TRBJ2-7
CASTPGGIYEQYF
TGTGCCAGTACTCCAGGGGGAATCTACGAGCAGTACTTC
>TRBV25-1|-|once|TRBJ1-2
CASSGAGIAYGYTF
TGTGCCAGCAGTGGGGCAGGGATCGCCTATGGCTACACCTTC
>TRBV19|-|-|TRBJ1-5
CASMGGSAGNQPQHF
TGTGCCAGTATGGGGGGGAGTGCGGGCAATCAGCCCCAGCATTTT
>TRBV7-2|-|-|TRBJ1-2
CASSRTVLTF
TGTGCCAGCAGCCGGACAGTTCTCACCTTC
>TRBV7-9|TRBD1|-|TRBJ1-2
CASSLGQGANYGYTF
TGTGCCAGCAGCTTAGGACAGGGGGCTAACTATGGCTACACCTTC
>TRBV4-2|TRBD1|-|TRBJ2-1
CASSRDRVRYNEQFF
TGTGCCAGCAGCCGCGACAGGGTTCGGTACAATGAGCAGTTCTTC
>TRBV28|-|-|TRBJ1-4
CASSSFGRSIGRPDEKLFF
TGTGCCAGCAGTTCCTTTGGGAGATCTATAGGCCGGCCGGATGAAAAACTGTTTTTT
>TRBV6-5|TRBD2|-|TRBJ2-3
CASSSGLAGGAQYF
TGTGCCAGCAGTTCCGGACTAGCGGGAGGCGCGCAGTATTTT
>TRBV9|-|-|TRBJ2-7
CASSATYPGVDFPYEQYF
TGTGCCAGCAGCGCGACCTATCCAGGGGTCGATTTTCCCTACGAGCAGTACTTC
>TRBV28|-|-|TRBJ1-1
CASIGQSWDTEAFF
TGTGCCAGCATTGGGCAGTCTTGGGACACTGAAGCTTTCTTT
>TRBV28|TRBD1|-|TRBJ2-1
CASRFMDRVYNEQFF
TGTGCCAGCAGGTTCATGGACAGGGTCTACAATGAGCAGTTCTTC
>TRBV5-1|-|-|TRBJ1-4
CASSLYGASNEKLFF
TGCGCCAGCAGCTTGTATGGGGCGTCTAATGAAAAACTGTTTTTT
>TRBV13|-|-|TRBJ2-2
CASQHTGELFF
TGTGCCTCCCAACATACCGGGGAGCTGTTTTTT
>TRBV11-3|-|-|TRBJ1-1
CASSLDGGGTEAFF
TGTGCCAGCAGCTTAGATGGGGGGGGAACTGAAGCTTTCTTT
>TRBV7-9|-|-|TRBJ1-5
CASSPVVEGEPQHF
TGTGCCAGCAGCCCGGTCGTAGAGGGAGAGCCCCAGCATTTT
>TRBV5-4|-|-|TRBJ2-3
CASSLAQGWDTQYF
TGTGCCAGCAGCTTGGCCCAGGGATGGGATACGCAGTATTTT
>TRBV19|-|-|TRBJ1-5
CATATLDSNQPQHF
TGTGCCACCGCTACGCTAGATAGCAATCAGCCCCAGCATTTT
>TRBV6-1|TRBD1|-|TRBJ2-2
CASRPGTGASGELFF
TGTGCCAGCAGACCGGGGACAGGGGCCTCTGGGGAGCTGTTTTTT
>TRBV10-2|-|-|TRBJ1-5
CASTKGGYSNQPQHF
TGCGCCAGCACCAAGGGAGGGTATAGCAATCAGCCCCAGCATTTT
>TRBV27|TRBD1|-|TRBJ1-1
CASSPTGTNTEAFF
TGTGCCAGCAGCCCGACAGGGACGAACACTGAAGCTTTCTTT
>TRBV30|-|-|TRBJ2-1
CAWGAHEQFF
TGTGCCTGGGGGGCCCATGAGCAGTTCTTC
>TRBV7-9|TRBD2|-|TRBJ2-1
CASSFSGSGNEQFF
TGTGCCAGCAGCTTTAGCGGGAGTGGGAATGAGCAGTTCTTC
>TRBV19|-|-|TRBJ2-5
CASSNRVRSGETQYF
TGTGCCAGTAGTAACAGGGTGCGGAGCGGAGAGACCCAGTACTTC
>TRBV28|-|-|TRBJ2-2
CASSAPRDKPANTGELFF
TGTGCCAGCAGTGCCCCCCGGGACAAGCCCGCGAACACCGGGGAGCTGTTTTTT
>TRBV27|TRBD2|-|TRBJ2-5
CASSSRTSGRETQYF
TGTGCCAGCAGTTCAAGGACTAGCGGGCGGGAGACCCAGTACTTC
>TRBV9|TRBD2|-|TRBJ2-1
CASSGSGGAIF
TGTGCCAGCAGCGGTAGCGGGGGTGCAATCTTC